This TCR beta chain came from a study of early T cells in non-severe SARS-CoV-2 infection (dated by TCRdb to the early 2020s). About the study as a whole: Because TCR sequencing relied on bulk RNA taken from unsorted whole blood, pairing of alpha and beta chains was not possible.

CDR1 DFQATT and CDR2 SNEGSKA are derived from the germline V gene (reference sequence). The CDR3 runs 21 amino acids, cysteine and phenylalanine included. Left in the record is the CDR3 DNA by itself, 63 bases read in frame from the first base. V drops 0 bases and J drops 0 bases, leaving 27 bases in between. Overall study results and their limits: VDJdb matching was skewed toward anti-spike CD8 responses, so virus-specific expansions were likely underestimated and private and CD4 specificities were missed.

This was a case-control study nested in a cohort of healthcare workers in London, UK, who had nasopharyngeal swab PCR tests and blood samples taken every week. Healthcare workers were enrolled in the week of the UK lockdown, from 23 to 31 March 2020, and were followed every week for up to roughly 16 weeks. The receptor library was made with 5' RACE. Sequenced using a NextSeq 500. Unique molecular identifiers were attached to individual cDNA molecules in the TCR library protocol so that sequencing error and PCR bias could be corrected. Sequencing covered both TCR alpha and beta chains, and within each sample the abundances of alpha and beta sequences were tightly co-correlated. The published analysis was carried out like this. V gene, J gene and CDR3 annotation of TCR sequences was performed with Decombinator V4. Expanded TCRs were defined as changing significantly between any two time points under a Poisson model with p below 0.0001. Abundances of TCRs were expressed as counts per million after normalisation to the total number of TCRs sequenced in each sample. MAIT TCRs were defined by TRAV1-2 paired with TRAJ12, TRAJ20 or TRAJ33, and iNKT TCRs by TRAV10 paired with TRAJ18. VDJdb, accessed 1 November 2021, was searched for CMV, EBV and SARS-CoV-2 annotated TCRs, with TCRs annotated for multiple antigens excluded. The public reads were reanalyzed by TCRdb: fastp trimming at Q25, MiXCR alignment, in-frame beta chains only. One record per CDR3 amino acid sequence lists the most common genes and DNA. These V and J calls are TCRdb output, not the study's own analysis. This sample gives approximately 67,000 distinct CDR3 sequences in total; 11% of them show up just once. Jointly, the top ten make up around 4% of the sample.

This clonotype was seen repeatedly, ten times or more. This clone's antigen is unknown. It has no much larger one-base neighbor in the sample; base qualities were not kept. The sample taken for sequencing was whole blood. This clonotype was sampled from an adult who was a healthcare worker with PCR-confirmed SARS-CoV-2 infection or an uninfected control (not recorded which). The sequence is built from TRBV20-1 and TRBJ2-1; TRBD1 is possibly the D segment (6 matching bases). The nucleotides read TGCAGTGCTAGAGATCCCCCTGGACAGAGTACAAGAATAAGCTCCTACAATGAGCAGTTCTTC. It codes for CSARDPPGQSTRISSYNEQFF.